These T cell receptor beta chains were read from a single sample in a study of T-cell reconstitution after alpha-beta-depleted transplantation in children. TCRdb recomputed calls from the PCR reads with MiXCR, one row per CDR3 protein. Found here are about 470,000 distinct CDR3 sequences, 43% of them singletons; the top ten hold 27%. The source was PBMCs, collected before TCRalphabeta/CD19-depleted stem cell transplant. The receptor source for this set is a girl aged 2-10 years with aplastic anemia, due to receive a stem cell transplant. Both conserved end residues are part of each CDR3. D genes are given only for firm matches.

v_gene,d_gene,j_gene,CDR3nt,CDR3aa
TRBV13,TRBD2,TRBJ2-1,TGTGCCAGCAGCTTTATCCGGGTGGGACTAGCGGGAGGCAATGAGCAGTTCTTC,CASSFIRVGLAGGNEQFF
TRBV20-1,TRBD1,TRBJ2-3,TGCAGTGCTAGAGGGGACAGTTCCTCAGATACGCAGTATTTT,CSARGDSSSDTQYF
TRBV7-9,-,TRBJ1-1,TGTGCCAGCAGCTCCACAGGGACCGGGACGAACACTGAAGCTTTCTTT,CASSSTGTGTNTEAFF
TRBV5-6,TRBD1,TRBJ2-1,TGTGCCAGCAGCTCAGGACAGGGATCGGACAATGAGCAGTTCTTC,CASSSGQGSDNEQFF
TRBV20-1,TRBD2,TRBJ2-5,TGCAGTGCTATAGATCGCGGGAGGGCCTGGGAGACCCAGTACTTC,CSAIDRGRAWETQYF
TRBV29-1,TRBD1,TRBJ2-5,TGCAGCGCTGAACCTGGGACAGTCCAAGAGACCCAGTACTTC,CSAEPGTVQETQYF
TRBV5-1,-,TRBJ2-2,TGCGCCAGCAGCTTGGCCGGGACGTTGCAGGGGGAGCTGTTTTTT,CASSLAGTLQGELFF
TRBV5-1,TRBD1,TRBJ2-2,TGCGCCAGCAGCCGGACAGGGCTCAGAGTAGCGTCCGGGGAGCTGTTTTTT,CASSRTGLRVASGELFF
TRBV5-1,TRBD1,TRBJ2-7,TGCGCCAGCACCGAGGGACAGGGAGCGTATCAGTACTTC,CASTEGQGAYQYF
TRBV5-1,-,TRBJ1-2,TGCGCCAGCAGCTTGGACCGAGAGGGAAGCGACTATGGCTACACCTTC,CASSLDREGSDYGYTF